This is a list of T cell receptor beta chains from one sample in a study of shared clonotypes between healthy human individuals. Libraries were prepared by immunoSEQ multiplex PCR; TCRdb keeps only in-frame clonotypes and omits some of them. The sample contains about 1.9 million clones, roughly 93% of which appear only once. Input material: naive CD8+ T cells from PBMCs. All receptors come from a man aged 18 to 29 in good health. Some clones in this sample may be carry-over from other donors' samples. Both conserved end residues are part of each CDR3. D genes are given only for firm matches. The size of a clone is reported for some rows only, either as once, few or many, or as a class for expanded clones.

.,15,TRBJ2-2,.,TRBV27,CASSLSGSNTGELFF,TGTGCCAGCAGTTTATCGGGGTCGAACACCGGGGAGCTGTTTTTT
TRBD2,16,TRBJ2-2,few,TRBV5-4,CASSLLAAQNTGELFF,TGTGCCAGCAGCCTACTAGCGGCGCAGAACACCGGGGAGCTGTTTTTT
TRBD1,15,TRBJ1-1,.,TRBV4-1,CASSQYRGRDTEAFF,TGCGCCAGCAGCCAATACAGGGGACGGGACACTGAAGCTTTCTTT
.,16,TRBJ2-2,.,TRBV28,CASSSRRGMNTGELFF,TGTGCCAGCAGTTCTCGCCGGGGCATGAACACCGGGGAGCTGTTTTTT
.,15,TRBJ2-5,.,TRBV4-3,CASSQGVGGAETQYF,TGCGCCAGCAGCCAAGGGGTTGGGGGGGCGGAGACCCAGTACTTC
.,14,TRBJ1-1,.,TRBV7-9,CASSLVRRDTEAFF,TGTGCCAGCAGCTTAGTCAGGAGGGACACTGAAGCTTTCTTT
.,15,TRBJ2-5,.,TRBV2,CASSAGVGVQETQYF,TGTGCCAGCAGTGCCGGGGTGGGGGTTCAAGAGACCCAGTACTTC
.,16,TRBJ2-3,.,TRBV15,CATGGGGEVGTDTQYF,TGTGCCACCGGAGGGGGAGGCGAGGTTGGCACAGATACGCAGTATTTT
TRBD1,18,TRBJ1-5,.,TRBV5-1,CASSSPTGPPKSNQPQHF,TGCGCCAGCAGCTCCCCGACAGGGCCACCTAAGAGCAATCAGCCCCAGCATTTT
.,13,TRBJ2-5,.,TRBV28,CATHGSRGETQYF,TGTGCCACCCATGGGAGCAGGGGAGAGACCCAGTACTTC
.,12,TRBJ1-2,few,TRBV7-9,CASSLPGGGYTF,TGTGCCAGCAGCCTTCCCGGGGGTGGCTACACCTTC
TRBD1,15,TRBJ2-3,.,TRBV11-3,CAGSLGTGRTDTQYF,TGTGCCGGCAGCTTAGGGACAGGACGCACAGATACGCAGTATTTT
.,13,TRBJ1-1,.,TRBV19,CASSMSRSTEAFF,TGTGCCAGTAGTATGTCCCGGTCCACTGAAGCTTTCTTT
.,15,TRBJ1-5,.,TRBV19,CASSTWVGGNQPQHF,TGTGCCAGTAGTACTTGGGTTGGGGGCAATCAGCCCCAGCATTTT
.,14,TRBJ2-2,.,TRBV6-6,CASSSDRYTGELFF,TGTGCCAGCAGTTCTGACCGATACACCGGGGAGCTGTTTTTT
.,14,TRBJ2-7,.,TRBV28,CASSFYGSRYEQYF,TGTGCCAGCAGTTTTTACGGCAGTAGATACGAGCAGTACTTC
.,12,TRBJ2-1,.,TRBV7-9,CASSLMTNEQFF,TGTGCCAGCAGCTTGATGACCAATGAGCAGTTCTTC